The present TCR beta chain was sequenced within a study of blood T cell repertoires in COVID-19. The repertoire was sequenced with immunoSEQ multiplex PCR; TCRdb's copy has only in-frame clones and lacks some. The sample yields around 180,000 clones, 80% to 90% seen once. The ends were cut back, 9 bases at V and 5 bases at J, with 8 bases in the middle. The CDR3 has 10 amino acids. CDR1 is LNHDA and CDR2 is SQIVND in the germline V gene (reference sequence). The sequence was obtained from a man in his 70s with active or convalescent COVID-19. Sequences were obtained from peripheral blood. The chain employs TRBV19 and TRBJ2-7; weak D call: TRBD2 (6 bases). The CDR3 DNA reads TGTGCCAGGGAGGGTCACGAGCAGTACTTC. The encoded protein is CAREGHEQYF.